The 12 T cell receptor beta chains reported below all come from one sample, sequenced in a study of cytomegalovirus exposure and HLA in healthy donors. A multiplex PCR was run with 60 Vbeta primers and 13 Jbeta primers. The method was immunoSEQ multiplex PCR; TCRdb's version includes in-frame clones alone and lacks a portion of them. In total, the table holds about 200,000 clones. Sample: PBMCs. These receptor sequences come from a man aged 25-45 years in good health and CMV-seronegative.

V gene TRBV10-3 combines with J gene TRBJ1-6; D is uncertain. Looked up from germline, CDR1 is ENHRY and CDR2 is SYGVKD. V was cut by 4 bases and J by 7 bases, with 11 bases left in between. The CDR3 covers 14 residues. CDR3 bases: TGTGCCATCAGTGCCCAGGCCGTGAATTCACCCCTCCACTTT. It translates to CAISAQAVNSPLHF.

The chain recombines TRBV4-3 with TRBJ1-2, with a tentative D call TRBD1 (6 bases). V lost 2 bases and J lost 8, with 24 bases in between. This CDR3 has 17 residues. CDR1 and CDR2 (germline): LGHNA, YSLEER. As DNA, the CDR3 is TGCGCCAGCAGCCAATACTTATCGGACAGTATTATTGCGGGCTACACCTTC. This codes for CASSQYLSDSIIAGYTF.

DNA for the CDR3: TGTGCCAGCAGCGTTACAGGGGTTGGAAACACCATATATTTT. It specifies CASSVTGVGNTIYF. This sequence joins TRBV11-3 and TRBJ1-3, with TRBD1 matching 7 bases. J gave up 3 bases and V 5 bases, and 4 bases lay outside the gene matches. Germline loops: CDR1 SGHNT, CDR2 YENEEA. This CDR3 has 14 amino acids.

This chain connects TRBV7-6 to TRBJ1-1, with 8 nucleotides matching TRBD1. Germline V gives CDR1 SGHVS, CDR2 FNYEAQ. With V trimmed by 5 bases and J by 0 bases, 8 bases remained unmatched. The CDR3 length is 16 residues. The CDR3 DNA reads as TGTGCCAGCAGCCCTAGGCAGGGGGCCATGAACACTGAAGCTTTCTTT. Its translation: CASSPRQGAMNTEAFF.

V gene TRBV27 combines with J gene TRBJ1-2; a possible D gene is TRBD1 (5 bases). The CDR3 has 14 amino acids. Trimming took 2 bases from V and 8 from J, leaving 15 bases between them. From germline, CDR1 is MNHEY and CDR2 SMNVEV (reference sequence). The CDR3: CASSLPGGIGGYTF. CDR3 bases: TGTGCCAGCAGTTTACCCGGGGGAATCGGGGGCTACACCTTC.

The V and J genes are TRBV30 and TRBJ2-7; 9 bases line up with TRBD1. Germline V gives CDR1 GTSNPN, CDR2 SVGIG (reference sequence). This CDR3 comprises 13 residues. The J segment lost 1 base and the V segment lost 8 bases, leaving 6 bases of the junction unmatched. The CDR3 coding sequence is TGTGCCCGGCGACAGGGGGGGTCCTACGAGCAGTACTTC. This sequence encodes CARRQGGSYEQYF.

The V call is TRBV4-2, the J call TRBJ2-2; 8 bases agree with TRBD2. CDR1 is LGHNA and CDR2 is YNFKEQ in the germline V gene. The CDR3 runs 16 residues. V lost 0 bases and J lost 0; bases outside the gene matches: 0. Written as DNA, the CDR3 is TGTGCCAGCAGCCAAGAGGGACTAGCGAACACCGGGGAGCTGTTTTTT. As protein: CASSQEGLANTGELFF.

The rearrangement links TRBV14 to TRBJ2-2; D is unresolved. Trimming left V 1 base short and J 4 bases short, with 10 bases between. Germline CDR1 and CDR2: SGHDN and FVKESK. The CDR3 runs 15 residues. CDR3 region: CASSQVTVGTGELFF. CDR3 DNA sequence: TGTGCCAGCAGCCAAGTCACGGTTGGCACCGGGGAGCTGTTTTTT.

The V and J genes are TRBV11-2 and TRBJ2-3; tentative D call: TRBD1 (6 bases). V gave up 3 bases and J gave up 3 bases, with 13 bases separating them. Germline loops: CDR1 SGHAT, CDR2 FQNNGV. This CDR3 has 15 amino acids. CDR3 region: CASSFSRQATDTQYF. The CDR3 coding sequence is TGTGCCAGCAGCTTCTCCCGACAGGCGACAGATACGCAGTATTTT.

The V call is TRBV10-3, the J call TRBJ2-2; TRBD2 aligns across 10 bases. Trimming took 2 bases from V and 6 from J; bases not matched to a gene: 12. CDR1 and CDR2 from the germline V gene are ENHRY and SYGVKD. The CDR3 is 18 residues long. The CDR3 is CAISEIAGGSWEAGELFF. CDR3 nucleotide sequence: TGTGCCATCAGTGAGATAGCGGGAGGCTCCTGGGAGGCCGGGGAGCTGTTTTTT.

The rearrangement joins TRBV11-3 to TRBJ2-1; TRBD1 matches 10 bases. The CDR3 length is 15 residues. In germline, CDR1 is SGHNT, CDR2 YENEEA. The V segment lost 5 bases and the J segment 7 bases; nucleotides outside the gene matches: 8. This CDR3 reads CASSAKPGQGNEQFF. The CDR3 region has the DNA TGTGCCAGCAGCGCCAAGCCGGGACAGGGGAATGAGCAGTTCTTC. Drawing the rest from reference TRBV11-3 and TRBJ2-1, the complete variable domain is EAGVVQSPRYKIIEKKQPVAFWCNPISGHNTLYWYLQNLGQGPELLIRYENEEAVDDSQLPKDRFSAERLKGVDSTLKIQPAELGDSAVYLCASSAKPGQGNEQFFGPGTRLTVL.

In nucleotides, the CDR3 is TGTGCCAGCAGCCCTCATCGGACAGGTCGGGGTGCAACTAATGAAAAACTGTTTTTT. Its translation is CASSPHRTGRGATNEKLFF. The V gene is TRBV7-8, the J gene TRBJ1-4, with 7 bases aligning to TRBD1. The V and J ends lost 5 bases and 0 bases, in that order; junction bases with no gene match: 15. The germline CDR1 and CDR2 sequences are SGHVS and FQNEAQ. This CDR3 region has 19 residues.